What follows are 17 T cell receptor beta chains derived from one specimen sequenced in a study of T-cell reconstitution after alpha-beta-depleted transplantation in children. As it was prepared, the TCRbeta library received unique molecular identifiers. TCRdb used MiXCR to reprocess the PCR reads, holding one entry per CDR3 protein. Among over 400,000 distinct CDR3 sequences, 12% were seen once, and the ten largest hold approximately 5.4%. The sequenced sample was PBMCs from the stem cell graft donor, obtained from the stem cell graft. All receptors come from a human donor who donated a stem cell graft to a child with combined immunodeficiency.

This sequence joins TRBV10-3 and TRBJ2-2; TRBD1 agrees at 7 bases. This CDR3 has 13 amino acids. Losses at the gene ends were 10 bases for V and 6 bases for J; bases not matched to a gene: 8. The V gene's germline CDR1 is ENHRY and CDR2 SYGVKD. The CDR3 sequence is CATRDSISGELFF. The CDR3, as DNA: TGTGCCACTCGGGACAGTATATCCGGGGAGCTGTTTTTT.

This clonotype has just a few counts. This chain links TRBV29-1 with TRBJ2-2, with 7 bases lining up with TRBD2. The CDR3 has 13 amino acids. V dropped 3 bases and J dropped 7; count of bases not matched to a gene: 5. Germline V gives CDR1 SQVTM, CDR2 ANQGSEA. In DNA, the CDR3 is TGCAGCGTTGACTATTCGGGGGGCGGGGAGCTGTTTTTT. Translation: CSVDYSGGGELFF.

The CDR3 DNA sequence: TGTGCCAGCAGCTTCTTAGCGGGAGAAGGAGAGACCCAGTACTTC. Translation: CASSFLAGEGETQYF. The J gene is TRBJ2-5, the V gene TRBV6-1; the match to TRBD2 covers 9 bases. Per germline, CDR1 MNHNS and CDR2 SASEGT. The ends lost 6 bases at V and 4 bases at J; junction bases unmatched: 9. CDR3 length: 15 amino acids.

This clonotype appeared a few times. The chain uses TRBV7-9 and TRBJ2-1, with D perhaps TRBD2 (5 bases). The CDR3 spans 15 residues. V was clipped by 0 bases and J by 6 bases, with 12 bases between them. The germline gives CDR1 SEHNR, CDR2 FQNEAQ (reference sequence). The CDR3 is CASSLAARRFNEQFF. The CDR3 region has the DNA TGTGCCAGCAGCTTAGCGGCGAGGAGGTTCAATGAGCAGTTCTTC.

This clonotype was detected ten times or more. The rearrangement joins TRBV20-1 to TRBJ2-1; D is possibly TRBD2 (7 bases). This CDR3 comprises 16 residues. The V gene's germline CDR1 is DFQATT and CDR2 SNEGSKA (reference sequence). V was trimmed by 2 bases and J by 6 bases, leaving 20 bases between them. The DNA of the CDR3 is TGCAGTGCTAGAACCGCGGGGGCCAGGCTCCTCAATGAGCAGTTCTTC. Its protein is CSARTAGARLLNEQFF.

This clonotype was counted between two and nine times. This chain uses TRBV16 with TRBJ1-1; 7 nucleotides match TRBD1. Trimming cost V 1 base and J 1 base; bases outside gene matches: 3. CDR3 size: 15 residues. Per the germline V gene, CDR1 is KGHSY and CDR2 is FQNENV. Here the CDR3 DNA reads TGTGCCAGCAGCCAATACAGGGGAGGGAACACTGAAGCTTTCTTT. Its translation is CASSQYRGGNTEAFF.

The chain has TRBV20-1 and TRBJ1-5, with D tentatively TRBD1 (5 bases). Germline assignment: CDR1 DFQATT and CDR2 SNEGSKA (reference sequence). The CDR3 runs to 14 residues. V dropped 4 bases and J dropped 2 bases, with 12 bases sitting between them. As DNA, the CDR3 is TGCAGTGCTAAAGAAGCCAGGGGCAATCAGCCCCAGCATTTT. This sequence encodes CSAKEARGNQPQHF.

This clonotype was recorded at least ten times. V is TRBV29-1 and J is TRBJ2-1; maybe TRBD1 (6 bases). The CDR3 extends over 14 amino acids. Trimming stripped 3 bases from V and 9 bases from J, with 18 bases between. Germline CDR1 SQVTM, CDR2 ANQGSEA. CDR3 nucleotides: TGCAGCGTTGATACATCAGGGGCTGACAGTGAGCAGTTCTTC. Translating it yields CSVDTSGADSEQFF.

Only a few counts were recorded for this clonotype. This sequence joins TRBV30 and TRBJ2-3, with 7 bases matching TRBD2. In germline, CDR1 is GTSNPN, CDR2 SVGIG (reference sequence). The CDR3 runs 17 residues. Trimming cost V 2 bases and J 2 bases; bases outside gene matches: 13. As DNA, the CDR3 is TGTGCCTGGAGTCCCCCATGGCGGGAGCGTGACACAGATACGCAGTATTTT. This translates into CAWSPPWRERDTDTQYF.

This clonotype has ten or more counts. This chain uses TRBV20-1 with TRBJ2-5, with 8 bases identical to TRBD2. The CDR3 consists of 15 residues. The germline gives CDR1 DFQATT, CDR2 SNEGSKA (reference sequence). Trimming at V came to 6 bases and at J to 0 bases, leaving 9 bases not matched to a gene. CDR3 protein: CSALSAGEDQETQYF. For the CDR3, the DNA is TGCAGTGCCCTTTCAGCGGGAGAGGACCAAGAGACCCAGTACTTC.

This chain links TRBV6-5 with TRBJ2-4; D assignment may be TRBD1 or TRBD2 (5 bases each). The germline CDR1 and CDR2 sequences are MNHEY and SVGAGI. V was cut by 0 bases and J by 5 bases, with 11 bases left in between. CDR3 length equals 15 residues. Here the CDR3 reads CASSYSRGVQNIQYF. The CDR3 DNA follows: TGTGCCAGCAGTTACTCGAGGGGAGTTCAAAACATTCAGTACTTC.

This clonotype was seen repeatedly, ten times or more. The chain recombines TRBV4-3 with TRBJ2-1, with D hard to call. The V gene lost 2 bases and the J gene lost 0 bases, with 11 bases spanning the gap. This CDR3 comprises 16 residues. CDR1 is LGHNA and CDR2 is YSLEER in the germline V gene. The CDR3 sequence: CASSQQTSSSYNEQFF. In nucleotides, the CDR3 is TGCGCCAGCAGCCAACAGACCTCGAGCTCCTACAATGAGCAGTTCTTC.

The rearrangement links TRBV18 to TRBJ2-7; maybe TRBD1 (6 bases). The CDR3 extends over 15 amino acids. Per the germline V gene, CDR1 is KGHSH and CDR2 is LQKENI. V shed 3 bases and J shed 2 bases, with 14 bases lying between them. The chain's CDR3 is CASSPKDRGAYEQYF. The CDR3 DNA is TGTGCCAGCTCACCGAAGGACAGAGGCGCCTACGAGCAGTACTTC.

In this sample, this clonotype turned up many times. The chain uses TRBV5-1 and TRBJ2-1, with 12 positions matching TRBD2. The V and J ends lost 4 bases and 6 bases, in that order; junction bases with no gene match: 8. This CDR3 region has 16 residues. Germline V gives CDR1 SGHRS, CDR2 YFSETQ. CDR3 nucleotide sequence: TGCGCCAGCAGCATAAACAGGGGACTAGCGGGCAATGAGCAGTTCTTC. Its protein is CASSINRGLAGNEQFF.

The sample holds many counts of this clonotype. A junction end diverges from the germline sequence, so it may reflect a read error. The V call is TRBV7-7, the J call TRBJ2-5; D is perhaps TRBD2 (5 bases). Germline CDR1 SSHAT, CDR2 FNYEAQ (reference sequence). This CDR3 has 13 residues. Here the CDR3 reads CASSSGPGETQYF. In nucleotides, the CDR3 is TGTGCTAGCAGTAGTGGACCGGGGGAGACCCAGTACTTC.

This clonotype was counted at least ten times. The chain has TRBV7-2 and TRBJ2-3; 10 bases are a match to TRBD2. Losses at the gene ends were 4 bases for V and 2 bases for J; bases not matched to a gene: 3. The CDR3 contains 15 residues. Germline V gives CDR1 SGHTA, CDR2 FQGNSA. Written as DNA, the CDR3 is TGTGCCAGCAGCTCTAGCGGGGGCCTCACAGATACGCAGTATTTT. It translates to CASSSSGGLTDTQYF.

This clonotype was seen a few times. V gene TRBV13 combines with J gene TRBJ1-2; TRBD1 might be the D (5 bases). The V end was cut by 3 bases, the J end by 7 bases, with 18 bases between. Germline loops: CDR1 PRHDT, CDR2 FYEKMQ (reference sequence). The CDR3 contains 15 residues. CDR3 protein: CASSFRDLDRRGYTF. The CDR3 bases are TGTGCCAGCAGCTTCCGGGACCTCGACCGTCGTGGCTACACCTTC.